A single sample gave rise to the 17 T cell receptor beta chains below, sequenced in a study of graft-versus-host responses after intestinal transplantation. Measured with immunoSEQ multiplex PCR; TCRdb has only the in-frame clones, and not every one. The data show about 78,000 clones, around 90% seen once. No antigen has been identified for these receptors. The material sequenced was unstimulated CD8+ T cells sorted from spleen or lymph node cells, taken before transplant. Receptors originate from a human donor who was the organ donor for an intestinal transplant.

This clone is a singleton in its sample. The V and J genes are TRBV6-1 and TRBJ2-7; a possible D gene is TRBD1 (6 bases). Germline assignment: CDR1 MNHNS and CDR2 SASEGT. The V end was cut by 7 bases, the J end by 0 bases, with 10 bases between. This CDR3 region has 13 residues. CDR3 in amino acids: CASTDRSSYEQYF. In nucleotides, the CDR3 is TGTGCCAGCACGGACAGAAGCTCCTACGAGCAGTACTTC.

The rearrangement joins TRBV7-7 to TRBJ2-3; D tentatively reads TRBD1 or TRBD2 (5 bases each). V lost 5 bases to trimming and J lost 5 bases, with 17 bases between them. The CDR3 length is 15 residues. Per germline, CDR1 SSHAT and CDR2 FNYEAQ (reference sequence). This CDR3 reads CASSPGPQSGDTQYF. The CDR3 nucleotides read TGTGCCAGCAGCCCGGGACCCCAAAGTGGAGATACGCAGTATTTT.

The genes are TRBV5-1 and TRBJ2-2, with D possibly matching TRBD1 (6 bases). Germline CDR1 and CDR2: SGHRS and YFSETQ. This CDR3 spans 16 amino acids. V dropped 0 bases and J dropped 6 bases, with 15 bases sitting between them. In DNA, the CDR3 is TGCGCCAGCAGCTTGGGCTGGGACAATATGCCCGGGGAGCTGTTTTTT. It specifies CASSLGWDNMPGELFF.

J is TRBJ2-7 and V is TRBV7-9, with a weak D call TRBD1 (6 bases). V shed 8 bases and J shed 4 bases, with 12 bases lying between them. The CDR3 runs 12 residues. Germline CDR1 and CDR2: SEHNR and FQNEAQ (reference sequence). CDR3 DNA: TGTGCCAGCGGGGGCTTTAGGTACGAGCAGTACTTC. This sequence encodes CASGGFRYEQYF.

This chain joins TRBV4-1 and TRBJ1-5; D perhaps matches TRBD1 (6 bases). Trimming cost V 7 bases and J 7 bases, with 17 bases left between them. The CDR3 length is 14 residues. Germline CDR1 and CDR2: MGHRA and YSYEKL. CDR3 in DNA: TGCGCCAGCACCCCAGGGGAGGGAGGGCAGCCCCAGCATTTT. This codes for CASTPGEGGQPQHF.

The chain employs TRBV28 and TRBJ2-5; D tentatively fits TRBD1 or TRBD2 (5 bases each). CDR3 length: 13 residues. V dropped 10 bases and J dropped 2 bases, with 14 bases sitting between them. Per the germline V gene, CDR1 is MDHEN and CDR2 is SYDVKM. The CDR3 nucleotides are TGTGCCACCACGCCGTGGGGGCAAGAGACCCAGTACTTC. This encodes CATTPWGQETQYF.

The chain is built from TRBV28 and TRBJ1-5, with unresolved D. This CDR3 has 15 residues. Germline CDR1 reads MDHEN; CDR2 reads SYDVKM. Trimming left V 10 bases short and J 4 bases short, with 20 bases between. The CDR3 region is CATLLGRMGNQPQHF. The DNA for the CDR3 is TGTGCCACCTTACTGGGCAGAATGGGAAATCAGCCCCAGCATTTT. Full variable domain (remainder filled in from reference TRBV28 and TRBJ1-5): DVKVTQSSRYLVKRTGEKVFLECVQDMDHENMFWYRQDPGLGLRLIYFSYDVKMKEKGDIPEGYSVSREKKERFSLILESASTNQTSMYLCATLLGRMGNQPQHFGDGTRLSIL.

The CDR3, as DNA: TGCGCCAGCAGCCACCCAGGGACCGAGCAGTACTTC. Translation: CASSHPGTEQYF. This chain joins TRBV4-1 and TRBJ2-7, with D tentatively TRBD1 or TRBD2 (5 bases each). Per germline, CDR1 MGHRA and CDR2 YSYEKL. This CDR3 region has 12 residues. V lost 3 bases and J lost 6, with 9 bases in between.

The CDR3 sequence is CASSSAGSSGELFF. CDR3 coding DNA: TGCGCCAGCAGTTCGGCAGGGAGTTCCGGGGAGCTGTTTTTT. The chain uses TRBV10-1 and TRBJ2-2; D is perhaps TRBD1 or TRBD2 (5 bases each). Germline V CDR1 and CDR2: WNHNN, SYGVQD (reference sequence). CDR3 length equals 14 residues. V was trimmed by 5 bases and J by 6 bases, leaving 13 bases between them.

The chain joins TRBV30 to TRBJ2-7; D gene uncertain. CDR1 GTSNPN and CDR2 SVGIG come from the germline V gene (reference sequence). This CDR3 has 15 amino acids. V was pared by 2 bases and J by 0 bases, with 14 bases between. The CDR3 sequence: CAWSLENFSSYEQYF. CDR3 bases: TGTGCCTGGAGTCTTGAGAATTTTAGCTCCTACGAGCAGTACTTC.

The chain couples TRBV23-1 to TRBJ2-7; 7 nucleotides match TRBD1. TRBV23-1 is an ORF, with its function uncertain. The CDR3 totals 13 residues. V lost 6 bases and J lost 3; bases outside the gene matches: 5. The CDR3 loop reads CASRRDRYYEQYF. As DNA, the CDR3 is TGCGCCAGCAGGAGGGACAGATACTACGAGCAGTACTTC.

This chain links TRBV11-2 with TRBJ1-2; D call uncertain. V dropped 4 bases and J dropped 6 bases, with 6 bases sitting between them. Germline values: CDR1 SGHAT, CDR2 FQNNGV. The CDR3 has 11 residues. The CDR3 sequence is CASSSTNGYTF. CDR3 nucleotides: TGTGCCAGCAGCTCCACTAATGGCTACACCTTC. Based on the CDR3 plus reference TRBV11-2 and TRBJ1-2, the full variable domain is EAGVAQSPRYKIIEKRQSVAFWCNPISGHATLYWYQQILGQGPKLLIQFQNNGVVDDSQLPKDRFSAERLKGVDSTLKIQPAKLEDSAVYLCASSSTNGYTFGSGTRLTVV.

The J gene is TRBJ2-7, the V gene TRBV7-2, with D uncertain. Germline V lookup: CDR1 SGHTA, CDR2 FQGNSA. Trimming pared 1 base from V and 6 bases from J, leaving 10 bases between. The CDR3 is 13 residues long. The CDR3 DNA is TGTGCCAGCAGCTTAGTACCCGGTGTCGAGCAGTACTTC. Residues: CASSLVPGVEQYF.

The chain recombines TRBV6-6 with TRBJ2-5; D not resolved. The CDR3 spans 15 residues. In germline, CDR1 is MNHNY, CDR2 SVGAGI (reference sequence). Trimming shortened V by 3 bases and J by 5 bases, and 16 bases separated the two germline ends. In DNA form, the CDR3 reads TGTGCCAGCAGTTATCGTGGGCTAATGCTGGAGACCCAGTACTTC. This codes for CASSYRGLMLETQYF.

This sequence joins TRBV28 and TRBJ1-3; D gene unclear. The CDR3 has 14 amino acids. The V gene lost 7 bases and the J gene lost 2 bases, with 12 bases spanning the gap. The germline V gene has CDR1 MDHEN and CDR2 SYDVKM. The CDR3 is CASNRGLAGNTIYF. CDR3 bases: TGTGCCAGCAATCGGGGATTAGCTGGAAACACCATATATTTT.

The chain uses TRBV6-7 and TRBJ2-6; D remains unclear. TRBV6-7 is recorded as an ORF, its role being uncertain. This CDR3 spans 16 amino acids. Trimming pared 2 bases from V and 2 bases from J, leaving 10 bases between. In DNA form, the CDR3 reads TGTGCCAGCAGTTACCCCACGGCCCCTGGGGCCAACGTCCTGACTTTC. This translates into CASSYPTAPGANVLTF.

In DNA, the CDR3 is TGTGCCAGCAGCCCCGTGGCAGAACCATACAATGAGCAGTTCTTC. Translated, it gives CASSPVAEPYNEQFF. The genes are TRBV6-5 and TRBJ2-1; D gene ambiguous. The CDR3 sequence is 15 residues long. Germline V lookup: CDR1 MNHEY, CDR2 SVGAGI. With 6 bases removed from V and 4 bases from J, the gap between germline ends came to 16 bases.